This TCR beta chain was recorded in a study of memory CD4+ T cells and cytomegalovirus serostatus. Background on the study: Healthy Belgian adult donors included nine or ten CMV-positive and 20 to 30 CMV-negative people.

CDR1 and CDR2 (germline): SGHTA, FQGNSA. The V and J ends lost 1 base and 4 bases respectively, with 11 bases between them. The CDR3 is 15 amino acids. The sort gate was single viable CD3+CD4+CD8-CD45RO+ cells for memory CD4+ T cells. Sequenced by immunoSEQ multiplex PCR; TCRdb stores in-frame clones only, minus some. The repertoire has 85,000 to 100,000 clones, about 80% of them found once; the top ten carry 3.6%. The sample consisted of memory CD4+ T cells from blood. The rearrangement uses TRBV7-2 and TRBJ1-5; D possibly corresponds to TRBD1 (5 bases). The receptor was derived from an adult in good health and CMV-seropositive. DNA for the CDR3: TGTGCCAGCAGCTTAGAGACAGCTGAAAATCAGCCCCAGCATTTT. Amino acid sequence: CASSLETAENQPQHF.